The clone carrying this T cell receptor (beta chain) was seen only a few times. Its target is unknown. The CDR3 sequence is 20 residues long. The V gene lost 0 bases and the J gene lost 6 bases, with 30 bases spanning the gap. CDR1 MGHRA and CDR2 YSYEKL come from the germline V gene. The sample originates from a study of early T cells in non-severe SARS-CoV-2 infection. Across the whole study: Sequencing input comprised bulk RNA from unsorted whole blood; chain pairing was not available.

Study observations and caveats: Anti-spike CD8 specificities were favored by VDJdb matching, whose results missed private and CD4 specificities.

cDNA molecules, individually, were tagged with unique molecular identifiers. Via MiXCR, TCRdb re-called the 5' RACE reads, giving one row per CDR3 protein. The sample has tens of thousands of distinct CDR3 sequences, more than 9% seen once; the top ten hold 3.8%. Sequencing used whole blood. The receptor was isolated from an adult who was a healthcare worker with PCR-confirmed SARS-CoV-2 infection or an uninfected control (not recorded which). The chain joins TRBV4-1 to TRBJ2-7, with D perhaps given as TRBD1 or TRBD2 (5 bases each). In nucleotides, the CDR3 is TGCGCCAGCAGCCAAGATCACGGTGACGTCTGGAGGCAGGGCACTAGCGAGCAGTACTTC. Translated: CASSQDHGDVWRQGTSEQYF.